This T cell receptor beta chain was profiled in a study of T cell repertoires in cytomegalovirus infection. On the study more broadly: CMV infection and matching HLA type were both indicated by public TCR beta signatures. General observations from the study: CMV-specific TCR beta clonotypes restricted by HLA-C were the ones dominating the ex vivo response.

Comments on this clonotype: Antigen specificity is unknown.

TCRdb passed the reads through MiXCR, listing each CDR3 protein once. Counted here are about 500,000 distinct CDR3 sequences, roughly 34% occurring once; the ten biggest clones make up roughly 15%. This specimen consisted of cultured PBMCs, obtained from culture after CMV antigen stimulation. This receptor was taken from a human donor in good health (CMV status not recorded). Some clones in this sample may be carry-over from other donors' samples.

CDR3 sequence: CASSYGGSKETQYF. The CDR3 region has the DNA TGTGCCAGCAGTTACGGGGGGTCAAAAGAGACCCAGTACTTC. The chain combines TRBV6-6 with TRBJ2-5, with D possibly TRBD2 on 6 matching bases. V was clipped by 2 bases and J by 3 bases, with 10 bases between them. The CDR3 consists of 14 residues. Germline V CDR1 and CDR2: MNHNY, SVGAGI (reference sequence).